This T cell receptor (beta chain) was observed in a study of cytomegalovirus exposure and HLA in healthy donors. Study summary: The Caucasian-associated ancestry cluster contained approximately 81% of the roughly 400 genotyped donors. Findings and caveats of the study: The study put under 200 TCR beta chains on its list as cytomegalovirus-associated.

Both 60 Vbeta primers and 13 Jbeta primers went into the PCR. Clones were read by immunoSEQ multiplex PCR, and TCRdb kept only the in-frame ones, dropping some. The data show more than 45,000 clones, and the top ten clones hold around 17%. A remark on this clone: Its target is unknown.

With 8 bases removed from V and 2 bases from J, the gap between germline ends came to 18 bases. CDR1 is SEHNR and CDR2 is FQNEAQ in the germline V gene (reference sequence). This CDR3 spans 15 amino acids. The source of this sequence is a male donor in good health and CMV-seronegative. The chain carries TRBV7-9 and TRBJ1-2; maybe TRBD1 (5 bases). Sample: PBMCs. The CDR3 DNA is TGTGCCAGCCGGGGACTGGGGGAACCAAACTATGGCTACACCTTC. Residues: CASRGLGEPNYGYTF.